This is a list of T cell receptor beta chains from one sample in a study of blood T cell repertoires in COVID-19. The method was immunoSEQ multiplex PCR; TCRdb's version includes in-frame clones alone and lacks a portion of them. The sample lists over 150,000 clones; around nine tenths were seen once. Specimen: peripheral blood. The receptors originated from a woman older than 75 with COVID-19, enrolled during active disease. Each CDR3 is given with its conserved first and last residue. A D gene is named only where the DNA matches it firmly. Clone size is shown for a subset of rows, as once, few, many or a class of expanded clone.

V gene: TRBV7-2; J gene: TRBJ2-7; D gene: TRBD2; clone size: -; CDR3 protein: CASSLVSSGRINSYEQYF; CDR3 DNA: TGTGCCAGCAGCTTAGTTTCTAGCGGGAGGATAAATTCCTACGAGCAGTACTTC
V gene: TRBV18; J gene: TRBJ1-1; D gene: -; clone size: -; CDR3 protein: CASSQNSNTEAFF; CDR3 DNA: TGTGCCAGCTCACAAAACTCGAACACTGAAGCTTTCTTT
V gene: TRBV4-2; J gene: TRBJ2-7; D gene: TRBD2; clone size: -; CDR3 protein: CASSQGLTAAYEQYF; CDR3 DNA: TGTGCCAGCAGCCAGGGACTAACCGCTGCCTACGAGCAGTACTTC
V gene: TRBV19; J gene: TRBJ2-1; D gene: -; clone size: -; CDR3 protein: CASRGLGNEQFF; CDR3 DNA: TGTGCCAGTAGGGGGCTAGGCAATGAGCAGTTCTTC
V gene: TRBV28; J gene: TRBJ1-2; D gene: -; clone size: once; CDR3 protein: CASTFRKNYGYTF; CDR3 DNA: TGTGCCAGCACCTTCAGAAAAAACTATGGCTACACCTTC
V gene: TRBV9; J gene: TRBJ2-1; D gene: TRBD2; clone size: -; CDR3 protein: CASSVASGRTYNEQFF; CDR3 DNA: TGTGCCAGCAGCGTAGCTAGCGGGAGAACCTACAATGAGCAGTTCTTC
V gene: TRBV29-1; J gene: TRBJ1-2; D gene: -; clone size: -; CDR3 protein: CSVERTGSGYTF; CDR3 DNA: TGCAGCGTTGAACGAACAGGGTCTGGCTACACCTTC
V gene: TRBV2; J gene: TRBJ2-1; D gene: TRBD1; clone size: -; CDR3 protein: CASSEAVGQGGSYNEQFF; CDR3 DNA: TGTGCCAGCAGTGAAGCGGTGGGACAGGGAGGCTCCTACAATGAGCAGTTCTTC
V gene: TRBV11-3; J gene: TRBJ2-1; D gene: -; clone size: -; CDR3 protein: CASSLDESNEQFF; CDR3 DNA: TGTGCCAGCAGCTTAGACGAGTCGAATGAGCAGTTCTTC
V gene: TRBV11-2; J gene: TRBJ1-3; D gene: TRBD1; clone size: -; CDR3 protein: CASSPPPGQSSGNTIYF; CDR3 DNA: TGTGCCAGCAGCCCACCCCCGGGACAGAGCTCTGGAAACACCATATATTTT
V gene: TRBV28; J gene: TRBJ2-7; D gene: TRBD2; clone size: -; CDR3 protein: CASSFRTSVSYEQYF; CDR3 DNA: TGTGCCAGCAGTTTCCGGACTAGCGTCTCCTACGAGCAGTACTTC
V gene: TRBV15; J gene: TRBJ2-7; D gene: -; clone size: -; CDR3 protein: CATSRDPQGYEQYF; CDR3 DNA: TGTGCCACCAGCAGAGATCCTCAGGGGTACGAGCAGTACTTC
V gene: TRBV19; J gene: TRBJ2-1; D gene: TRBD2; clone size: once; CDR3 protein: CASSISGRNYNEQFF; CDR3 DNA: TGTGCCAGTAGTATTTCCGGGAGGAACTACAATGAGCAGTTCTTC
V gene: TRBV28; J gene: TRBJ1-5; D gene: -; clone size: -; CDR3 protein: CASGPPDKDQPQHF; CDR3 DNA: TGTGCCAGCGGCCCACCGGACAAGGATCAGCCCCAGCATTTT
V gene: TRBV19; J gene: TRBJ1-5; D gene: TRBD1; clone size: -; CDR3 protein: CASRGQGGQPQHF; CDR3 DNA: TGTGCCAGTAGGGGACAGGGTGGACAGCCCCAGCATTTT
V gene: TRBV6-2/TRBV6-3; J gene: TRBJ2-1; D gene: TRBD2; clone size: -; CDR3 protein: CASSPLTSGRQNEQFF; CDR3 DNA: TGTGCCAGCAGTCCCCTGACTAGCGGGAGGCAGAATGAGCAGTTCTTC
V gene: TRBV29-1; J gene: TRBJ1-2; D gene: -; clone size: -; CDR3 protein: CSVDQGPYGYTF; CDR3 DNA: TGCAGCGTTGACCAGGGCCCCTATGGCTACACCTTC
V gene: TRBV24-1; J gene: TRBJ2-1; D gene: -; clone size: -; CDR3 protein: CATIVRNEQFF; CDR3 DNA: TGTGCCACGATCGTGCGGAATGAGCAGTTCTTC
V gene: TRBV7-2; J gene: TRBJ1-2; D gene: TRBD1; clone size: -; CDR3 protein: CASSLGVSQGALGGYTF; CDR3 DNA: TGTGCCAGCAGCTTAGGTGTTAGTCAGGGGGCGCTGGGCGGCTACACCTTC
V gene: TRBV19; J gene: TRBJ1-4; D gene: -; clone size: once; CDR3 protein: CASRITPTDNEKLFF; CDR3 DNA: TGTGCCAGTAGGATAACTCCCACTGATAATGAAAAACTGTTTTTT
V gene: TRBV5-1; J gene: TRBJ1-1; D gene: TRBD1; clone size: -; CDR3 protein: CASSPGQGLNTEAFF; CDR3 DNA: TGCGCCAGCAGCCCCGGACAGGGGTTGAACACTGAAGCTTTCTTT
V gene: TRBV27; J gene: TRBJ2-1; D gene: TRBD2; clone size: -; CDR3 protein: CASSFRLAGGLEREQFF; CDR3 DNA: TGTGCCAGCAGTTTCCGTTTGGCGGGAGGGCTAGAGCGGGAGCAGTTCTTC
V gene: TRBV15; J gene: TRBJ1-4; D gene: -; clone size: -; CDR3 protein: CATSRGGSEGQEKLFF; CDR3 DNA: TGTGCCACCAGCAGAGGAGGTTCGGAGGGGCAGGAAAAACTGTTTTTT
V gene: TRBV27; J gene: TRBJ1-5; D gene: -; clone size: -; CDR3 protein: CASWEGGRAQPQHF; CDR3 DNA: TGTGCCAGCTGGGAGGGGGGGCGCGCTCAGCCCCAGCATTTT
V gene: TRBV28; J gene: TRBJ2-1; D gene: TRBD2; clone size: -; CDR3 protein: CASRPPGGGYNEQFF; CDR3 DNA: TGTGCCAGCAGACCACCGGGGGGAGGATACAATGAGCAGTTCTTC
V gene: TRBV7-2; J gene: TRBJ1-2; D gene: -; clone size: -; CDR3 protein: CASSDPGVSERDGYTF; CDR3 DNA: TGTGCCAGCAGCGACCCCGGCGTATCAGAGAGGGATGGCTACACCTTC
V gene: TRBV7-2; J gene: TRBJ1-1; D gene: -; clone size: -; CDR3 protein: CASTDSDIGSEAFF; CDR3 DNA: TGTGCCAGCACCGATTCCGACATTGGCTCTGAAGCTTTCTTT
V gene: TRBV4-3; J gene: TRBJ1-6; D gene: -; clone size: -; CDR3 protein: CASSQDLVRGSPLHF; CDR3 DNA: TGCGCCAGCAGCCAAGATTTGGTTAGAGGTTCACCCCTCCACTTT
V gene: TRBV28; J gene: TRBJ2-2; D gene: TRBD1; clone size: -; CDR3 protein: CASSLSPQGAIANTGELFF; CDR3 DNA: TGTGCCAGCAGTTTATCCCCACAGGGGGCCATAGCGAACACCGGGGAGCTGTTTTTT
V gene: TRBV24-1; J gene: TRBJ1-6; D gene: -; clone size: few; CDR3 protein: CATSDRLNSPLHF; CDR3 DNA: TGTGCCACCAGTGATCGTCTTAATTCACCCCTCCACTTT
V gene: TRBV5-5; J gene: TRBJ2-5; D gene: -; clone size: -; CDR3 protein: CASSLLGRETQYF; CDR3 DNA: TGTGCCAGCAGCCTGCTAGGCCGAGAGACCCAGTACTTC
V gene: TRBV28; J gene: TRBJ2-7; D gene: -; clone size: -; CDR3 protein: CASSLSAYEQYF; CDR3 DNA: TGTGCCAGCAGTTTATCGGCCTACGAGCAGTACTTC
V gene: TRBV28; J gene: TRBJ1-4; D gene: -; clone size: -; CDR3 protein: CASSEPNEKLFF; CDR3 DNA: TGTGCCAGCAGTGAGCCTAATGAAAAACTGTTTTTT
V gene: TRBV20-1; J gene: TRBJ2-1; D gene: TRBD2; clone size: -; CDR3 protein: CSASGLAGGPYNEQFF; CDR3 DNA: TGCAGTGCTAGTGGACTAGCGGGAGGTCCCTACAATGAGCAGTTCTTC
V gene: TRBV9; J gene: TRBJ2-3; D gene: -; clone size: -; CDR3 protein: CASSEPSSTDTQYF; CDR3 DNA: TGTGCCAGCAGCGAGCCCTCTAGCACAGATACGCAGTATTTT